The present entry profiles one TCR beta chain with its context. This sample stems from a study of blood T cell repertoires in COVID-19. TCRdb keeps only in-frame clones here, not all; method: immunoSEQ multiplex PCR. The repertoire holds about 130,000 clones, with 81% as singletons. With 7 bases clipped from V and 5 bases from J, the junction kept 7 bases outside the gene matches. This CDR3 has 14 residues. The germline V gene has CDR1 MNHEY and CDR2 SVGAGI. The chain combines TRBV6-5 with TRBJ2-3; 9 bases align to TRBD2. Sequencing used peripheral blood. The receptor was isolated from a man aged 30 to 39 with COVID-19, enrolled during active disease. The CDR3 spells CASNRAGGIDTQYF. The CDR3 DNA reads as TGTGCCAGCAATCGAGCGGGAGGAATAGATACGCAGTATTTT.